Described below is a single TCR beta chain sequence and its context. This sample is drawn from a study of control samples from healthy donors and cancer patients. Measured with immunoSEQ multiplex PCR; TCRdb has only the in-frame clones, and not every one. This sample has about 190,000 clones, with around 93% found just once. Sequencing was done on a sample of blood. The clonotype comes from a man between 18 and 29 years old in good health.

CDR3 protein: CASSRPGDGTYEQYF. The CDR3 DNA follows: TGTGCCAGCAGTCGCCCAGGGGACGGGACATACGAGCAGTACTTC. This chain uses TRBV6-5 with TRBJ2-7; tentative D call: TRBD1 (6 bases). The CDR3 is made up of 15 amino acids. In germline, CDR1 is MNHEY, CDR2 SVGAGI. V was shortened by 5 bases and J by 4 bases, with 18 bases between the two germline ends.